A single sample is the source of the 11 T cell receptor beta chains below, sequenced in a study of cytomegalovirus exposure and HLA in healthy donors. PCR employed 60 Vbeta and 13 Jbeta primers. Sequencing was performed with immunoSEQ multiplex PCR; in TCRdb, only in-frame clones are kept and a portion is missing. The table includes about 160,000 clones, 80% detected once. Sequenced material: PBMCs. The receptor source for this set is a man younger than 35 in good health and CMV-seropositive.

The chain has TRBV5-6 and TRBJ1-2; D is possibly TRBD1 (6 bases). This CDR3 has 15 amino acids. From germline, CDR1 is SGHDT and CDR2 YYEEEE. Trimming removed 3 bases from V and 4 bases from J, with 16 bases in between. The CDR3 DNA reads as TGTGCCAGCAGCTCCACAGGGATTGCTGTCTATGGCTACACCTTC. It yields the protein CASSSTGIAVYGYTF.

The V and J genes are TRBV10-3 and TRBJ2-7, with a tentative D call TRBD2 (6 bases). This CDR3 has 13 residues. V was clipped by 3 bases and J by 3 bases, with 9 bases between them. Germline V gene lookup returns CDR1 ENHRY and CDR2 SYGVKD. The CDR3 region is CAISERGNYEQYF. The CDR3 nucleotides read TGTGCCATCAGTGAACGGGGGAACTACGAGCAGTACTTC.

This rearrangement joins TRBV20-1 to TRBJ2-1; D unresolved. This CDR3 is 9 amino acids long. CDR1 and CDR2 from the germline V gene are DFQATT and SNEGSKA (reference sequence). The CDR3 is CSPLNEQFF. In DNA form, the CDR3 reads TGCAGCCCCCTCAATGAGCAGTTCTTC.

The chain links TRBV10-3 to TRBJ2-3; 13 positions match TRBD2. Losses at the gene ends were 6 bases for V and 4 bases for J; bases not matched to a gene: 7. Germline values: CDR1 ENHRY, CDR2 SYGVKD. The CDR3 totals 16 residues. CDR3 bases: TGTGCCATCAGGCCAGGGACTAGCGGGGAAGCAGATACGCAGTATTTT. Its protein product is CAIRPGTSGEADTQYF.

V and J are TRBV2 and TRBJ1-4; 9 bases line up with TRBD1. V lost 6 bases, J lost 3 bases, and 5 bases stayed unmatched. This CDR3 has 15 residues. Germline V gene lookup returns CDR1 SNHLY and CDR2 FYNNEI. The chain's CDR3 is CASSRTGEPNEKLFF. The CDR3 DNA follows: TGTGCCAGCAGCAGGACAGGGGAGCCTAATGAAAAACTGTTTTTT.

The rearrangement uses TRBV11-3 and TRBJ2-4; D call uncertain. The CDR3 sequence is 14 residues long. V was shortened by 1 base and J by 4 bases, with 8 bases between the two germline ends. Germline V lookup: CDR1 SGHNT, CDR2 YENEEA. In DNA form, the CDR3 reads TGTGCCAGCAGCTTAGGTTCCGGGAAAAACATTCAGTACTTC. Its translation: CASSLGSGKNIQYF.

The V gene is TRBV9, the J gene TRBJ2-7; 12 bases map to TRBD2. The V gene's germline CDR1 is SGDLS and CDR2 YYNGEE. With 3 bases clipped from V and 6 bases from J, the junction kept 4 bases outside the gene matches. The CDR3 is 14 residues long. Written as DNA, the CDR3 is TGTGCCAGCAGCGAGGGACTAGCGGGCGTCGAGCAGTACTTC. Translated: CASSEGLAGVEQYF.

This rearrangement joins TRBV5-1 to TRBJ2-7, with D possibly matching TRBD2 (6 bases). This CDR3 comprises 14 residues. The V gene's germline CDR1 is SGHRS and CDR2 YFSETQ. The V and J ends lost 5 bases and 5 bases respectively, with 17 bases between them. The CDR3 DNA follows: TGCGCCAGCAGGGGGCTGGGACTCAGAGACGAGCAGTACTTC. Translation gives CASRGLGLRDEQYF.

This chain uses TRBV9 with TRBJ2-5; 12 bases fit TRBD2. Germline CDR1 reads SGDLS; CDR2 reads YYNGEE. Losses at the gene ends were 3 bases for V and 3 bases for J; bases not matched to a gene: 6. The CDR3 spans 16 residues. In DNA form, the CDR3 reads TGTGCCAGCAGCGGACCCCTAGCGGGGGGGAAAGAGACCCAGTACTTC. Amino acids: CASSGPLAGGKETQYF.

The chain uses TRBV9 and TRBJ1-2, with D unclear. The CDR3 has 15 amino acids. Germline CDR1 and CDR2: SGDLS and YYNGEE. Deletions cut 0 bases from V and 3 bases from J, with 12 bases between. The CDR3 loop is CASSVEEGMDYGYTF. DNA for the CDR3: TGTGCCAGCAGCGTAGAGGAGGGAATGGACTATGGCTACACCTTC.

The chain links TRBV27 to TRBJ1-4; D ambiguous. Deletions cut 4 bases from V and 6 bases from J, with 12 bases between. The germline V gene encodes CDR1 MNHEY and CDR2 SMNVEV (reference sequence). The CDR3 totals 14 residues. CDR3 DNA: TGTGCCAGCAGTTCCCGAGGAGGTCATGAAAAACTGTTTTTT. It encodes CASSSRGGHEKLFF.